This is a list of T cell receptor beta chains from one sample in a study of neoadjuvant nivolumab and ipilimumab in lung cancer. TCRdb keeps only in-frame clones here, not all; method: immunoSEQ multiplex PCR. The sample records more than 20,000 clones, approximately 78% being singletons. The sequences come from tumor tissue, collected after neoadjuvant nivolumab, alone or with ipilimumab, at or shortly before surgery. These receptors were collected from an adult with non-small cell lung cancer. Each CDR3 is given without its conserved first and last residue. Fields, in order: clone size, V gene, CDR3 length, CDR3 protein. Size is omitted from some rows. Given values are once, few, many or a class for expanded clones.

>NA|TRBV25-1|11
ASSELGDHEQY
>NA|TRBV25-1|12
ASSRQGLTGELF
>NA|TRBV7-9|13
ASSLGAGLQETQY
>NA|TRBV5-1|13
ASSFSAGLSGELF
>NA|TRBV2|11
ASTYKNTGELF
>NA|TRBV5-4|13
ASSSGSFNEETQY
>NA|TRBV10-1|12
ASSWGEENTEAF
>few|TRBV5-5|10
ASSLSENIQY
>NA|TRBV14|9
ASSQEAEYT
>NA|TRBV7-2|12
ASSLARRSYEQY
>once|TRBV18|13
ASSPQYGGGQPQH
>NA|TRBV9|14
ASSVGGGSYNTEAF
>NA|TRBV15|12
ATSRRALNTEAF
>NA|TRBV5-1|12
ASSLDRERETQY
>NA|TRBV7-9|11
ASSFPTRNEQF
>NA|TRBV30|12
AWSELLASGELF
>few|TRBV4-2|14
ASSQDRSSALDTQY
>NA|TRBV4-2|14
ASSHPTSGSPGELF
>NA|TRBV11-2|16
ASSPGSSGRRSVGELF
>NA|TRBV28|11
ASTYMGRVEAF
>NA|TRBV19|13
ASSVTSGRAETQY
>NA|TRBV5-1|13
ASSTQGTGANVLT
>NA|TRBV5-1|14
ASSLGPGTGATEAF
>NA|TRBV27|10
ASGLANYGYT
>NA|TRBV25-1|13
ASRADRAYFNEQF
>few|TRBV5-1|12
ASSLRGWDTEAF
>NA|TRBV7-7|11
ASSFDRSYEQY
>NA|TRBV10-3|12
AISVADRTGELF
>NA|TRBV11-3|12
ASSLFPGDYGYT
>NA|TRBV5-1|12
ASSLGTSGTEAF
>NA|TRBV5-4|12
ASSLQTSEYEQY
>NA|TRBV27|16
ASREGSVGGWMNTEAF
>NA|TRBV19|13
ASSIAGAGTDTQY
>once|TRBV7-9|10
ASSSQGYGYT
>NA|TRBV10-1|13
ASSESTGILDTQY
>NA|TRBV6-5|10
ASNGVEDTIY
>NA|TRBV5-1|14
ASSPGADRSYNEQF
>NA|TRBV9|13
ASSQGGLLTDTQY
>NA|TRBV29-1|11
SVGTESSYEQY